The 3 T cell receptor beta chains presented below share a single source sample, sequenced in a study of T cell repertoires in cytomegalovirus infection. TCRdb re-called the reads through MiXCR, storing one row per CDR3 protein. The sample includes about 490,000 distinct CDR3 sequences, 15% to 20% of them seen just once. Sequenced input: CD8+ T cells from PBMCs. These receptors originate from a human donor in good health (CMV status not recorded). Some clones in this sample may be carry-over from other donors' samples.

This clonotype has ten or more counts. The chain joins TRBV6-5 to TRBJ1-2; perhaps TRBD1 as D (6 bases). Germline V gene sequence: CDR1 MNHEY, CDR2 SVGAGI. This CDR3 is 15 amino acids long. Trimming left V 5 bases short and J 3 bases short, with 16 bases between. The CDR3 is CASSPNPRGDYGYTF. The DNA for the CDR3 is TGTGCCAGCAGTCCTAATCCTAGGGGGGACTATGGCTACACCTTC.

A word on this clonotype: This CDR3 is missing its conserved last phenylalanine or tryptophan, likely due to a read error. Because the CDR3's place on the DNA is in doubt, the DNA is left out and the CDR3 is given as listed by TCRdb. This chain links TRBV7-2 with TRBJ2-1. The germline V gene encodes CDR1 SGHTA and CDR2 FQGNSA. Including both end residues, the CDR3 is 14 amino acids long. CDR3 protein: CASSSFLADNEQLL.

The chain carries TRBV27 and TRBJ2-7; D might be TRBD1 (5 bases). Trimming took off 6 bases at V and 3 bases at J, with 15 bases between the two ends. In germline, CDR1 is MNHEY, CDR2 SMNVEV (reference sequence). The CDR3 loop spans 14 amino acids. The CDR3 sequence is CASSLRGRVYEQYF. DNA of the CDR3: TGTGCCAGCAGCCTAAGGGGCAGGGTCTACGAGCAGTACTTC.